This T cell receptor beta chain was recovered during a study of identical twins. Each CDR3 protein is one row after TCRdb ran MiXCR on the 5' RACE reads. The data contain some 710,000 distinct CDR3 sequences, approximately 6.1% of them singletons. Donors uniformly comprised healthy Caucasians. The V end was cut by 3 bases, the J end by 3 bases, with 14 bases between. Germline loops: CDR1 LGHNA, CDR2 YNFKEQ. The CDR3 extends over 15 amino acids. At least ten counts were recorded for this clonotype. The sequenced material came from naive T cells sorted from blood. This clonotype originated in a man in his late teens or twenties in good health. The chain joins TRBV4-2 to TRBJ1-1; maybe TRBD1 (6 bases). CDR3 DNA sequence: TGTGCCAGCAGCCAGCGGGACATCGGGGACACTGAAGCTTTCTTT. Its protein is CASSQRDIGDTEAFF.